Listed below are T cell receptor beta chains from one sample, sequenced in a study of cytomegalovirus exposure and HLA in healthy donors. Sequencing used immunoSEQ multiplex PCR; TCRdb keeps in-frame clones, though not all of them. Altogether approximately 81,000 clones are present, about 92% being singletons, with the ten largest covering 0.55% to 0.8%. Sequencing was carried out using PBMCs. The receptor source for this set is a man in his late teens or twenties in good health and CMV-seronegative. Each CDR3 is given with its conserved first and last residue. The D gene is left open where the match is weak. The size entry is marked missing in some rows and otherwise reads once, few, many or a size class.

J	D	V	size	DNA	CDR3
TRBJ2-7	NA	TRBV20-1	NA	TGCAGTGCTTTAACTGGCGAGCAGTACTTC	CSALTGEQYF
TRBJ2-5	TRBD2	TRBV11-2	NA	TGTGCCAGCAGCTTGAGGCAGCGGGGGGGTTCATGGGAGACCCAGTACTTC	CASSLRQRGGSWETQYF
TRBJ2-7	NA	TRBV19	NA	TGTGCCAGTGGCAAAGTCTCGGCCAACTACTACGAGCAGTACTTC	CASGKVSANYYEQYF
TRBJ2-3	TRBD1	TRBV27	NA	TGTGCCAGTAGACAGGGAAAGGATACGCAGTATTTT	CASRQGKDTQYF
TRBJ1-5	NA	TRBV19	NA	TGTGCCAGTAGCCGCCCCCACGGGAGTAATCAGCCCCAGCATTTT	CASSRPHGSNQPQHF
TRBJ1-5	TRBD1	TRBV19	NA	TGTGCCAGTAGTAATCCCGCAGGGGGAACTTATCAGCCCCAGCATTTT	CASSNPAGGTYQPQHF
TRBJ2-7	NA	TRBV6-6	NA	TGTGCCAGCAGCCGAACAGCCTACGAGCAGTACTTC	CASSRTAYEQYF
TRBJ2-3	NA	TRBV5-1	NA	TGCGCCAGCCGAACCGAGGGGGCAGATACGCAGTATTTT	CASRTEGADTQYF
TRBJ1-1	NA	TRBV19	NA	TGTGCCAGTAGTATAGAACCAGGGAACACTGAAGCTTTCTTT	CASSIEPGNTEAFF
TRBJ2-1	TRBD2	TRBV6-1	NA	TGTGCCAGCAGATTAGCGGGGGGGCCGCATGAGCAGTTCTTC	CASRLAGGPHEQFF
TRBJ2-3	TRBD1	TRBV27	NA	TGTGCCAGCAGTTTATCGTGGGCAGGGGGAAGGGATACGCAGTATTTT	CASSLSWAGGRDTQYF
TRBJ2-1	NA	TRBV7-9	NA	TGTGCCAGCAGCCCTGGACAGCAATACAATGAGCAGTTCTTC	CASSPGQQYNEQFF
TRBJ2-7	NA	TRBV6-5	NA	TGTGCCAGCAGTAGAACAGCCACCTACGAGCAGTACTTC	CASSRTATYEQYF
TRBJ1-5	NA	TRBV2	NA	TGTGCCAGCAGTACAGATACTTATAGCAATCAGCCCCAGCATTTT	CASSTDTYSNQPQHF
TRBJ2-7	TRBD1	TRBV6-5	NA	TGTGCCAGCAGTTACTCTACAGGGGAGAGCTCCTACGAGCAGTACTTC	CASSYSTGESSYEQYF
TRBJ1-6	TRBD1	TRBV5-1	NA	TGCGCCAGCAGGACAGGACAGGAATCAAATTCACCCCTTCACTTT	CASRTGQESNSPLHF
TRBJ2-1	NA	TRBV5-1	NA	TGCGCCAGCAGCTTGACTAGCTTGAATGAGCAGTTCTTC	CASSLTSLNEQFF
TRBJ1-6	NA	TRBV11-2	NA	TGTGCCAGCAGATCCCCTTCGGAGAATTCACCCCTCCACTTT	CASRSPSENSPLHF
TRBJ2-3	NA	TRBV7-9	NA	TGTGCCAGCAGCTTAGGAAGCCCCTCGGGTACAGATACGCAGTATTTT	CASSLGSPSGTDTQYF
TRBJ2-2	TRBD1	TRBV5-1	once	TGCGCCAGCAGCTTGGGACAGGGCGACACCGGGGAGCTGTTTTTT	CASSLGQGDTGELFF
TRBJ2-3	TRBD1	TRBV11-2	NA	TGTGCCAGCAGCCGCCCATCACAGGGGGTAAGGACAGATACGCAGTATTTT	CASSRPSQGVRTDTQYF
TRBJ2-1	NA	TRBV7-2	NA	TGTGCCAGCAGCTTAGCACTGGGCATCCCGTACAATGAGCAGTTCTTC	CASSLALGIPYNEQFF
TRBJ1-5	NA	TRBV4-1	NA	TGCGCCAGCGCCTATTTTGGGGGGAACAATCAGCCCCAGCATTTT	CASAYFGGNNQPQHF